This TCR beta chain was sequenced for a study of blood T cell repertoires in COVID-19. Study details: Specimens from acute and convalescent COVID-19 originated in the United States, Italy and Spain. PBMCs, B-cell-depleted T cells, or T cells were the source of the cDNA or gDNA that made up the material.

Patients of the Seattle cohort, enrolled during active infection, were followed longitudinally. Source study methods: It was from reference gene primer amplification that nucleated cell counts were estimated. Clones were read by immunoSEQ multiplex PCR, and TCRdb kept only the in-frame ones, dropping some. The DNA was the basis for D and trimming; V, J and clone size are from that table. The sample has 250,000 to 300,000 clones, around 87% seen once; the top ten hold around 5.1%. The CDR3 is 14 amino acids. Per the germline V gene, CDR1 is KGHSH and CDR2 is LQKENI. The V gene lost 3 bases and the J gene lost 4 bases, with 12 bases spanning the gap.

The J gene is TRBJ1-1, the V gene TRBV18, with D possibly TRBD1 on 5 matching bases. Sequencing used peripheral blood. The source is a woman aged 55-69 years with COVID-19, enrolled during active disease. The CDR3 spells CASSPGGGGTEAFF. CDR3 coding DNA: TGTGCCAGCTCACCCGGCGGGGGGGGCACTGAAGCTTTCTTT.